A single sample gave rise to the 23 T cell receptor beta chains below, sequenced in a study of T cell repertoires in cytomegalovirus infection. Their cognate antigens are unknown. TCRdb re-analysed the reads in MiXCR, keeping a single row per CDR3 protein. The table records about 900,000 distinct CDR3 sequences, about a third of them present only once. The sample was cultured CD8+ T cells from PBMCs, taken from culture after CMV antigen stimulation. The origin of the receptors is a human donor in good health (CMV status not recorded). Some clones in this sample may be carry-over from other donors' samples.

This clonotype has only a few counts. The chain joins TRBV6-2 or TRBV6-3 to TRBJ2-7; 8 positions match TRBD2. CDR3 length equals 15 residues. J lost 3 bases, V lost 4 bases, and 8 bases had no gene match. Germline CDR1 is MNHEY and CDR2 is SVGEGT. CDR3 protein: CASSSRGGHRYEQYV. CDR3 coding DNA: TGTGCCAGCAGTTCCCGGGGGGGACACCGCTACGAGCAGTACGTC.

This clonotype was seen a few times. The rearrangement uses TRBV18 and TRBJ2-7; 7 bases align to TRBD1. The CDR3 runs to 12 residues. Germline V gives CDR1 KGHSH, CDR2 LQKENI. Trimming cost V 6 bases and J 7 bases; bases outside gene matches: 6. The CDR3 region is CASSPTGDEQYV. CDR3 DNA sequence: TGTGCCAGCTCTCCAACAGGGGATGAGCAGTACGTC.

This clonotype was recorded a few times. This rearrangement joins TRBV7-6 to TRBJ2-1, with 11 positions matching TRBD2. J was trimmed by 4 bases and V by 5 bases; bases with no gene match: 7. This CDR3 contains 16 residues. CDR1 SGHVS and CDR2 FNYEAQ come from the germline V gene. This chain's CDR3 is CASSTLAGGRYNEQFF. CDR3 DNA: TGTGCCAGCAGCACCCTAGCGGGGGGTCGGTACAATGAGCAGTTCTTC.

The chain couples TRBV5-4 to TRBJ2-1; 11 bases are a match to TRBD2. CDR3 length equals 16 residues. V shed 2 bases and J 8 bases; nucleotides not matched to a gene: 9. CDR1 SGHNT and CDR2 YYREEE come from the germline V gene (reference sequence). CDR3 coding DNA: TGTGCCAGCAGCTTAGTAGCGGGGGGGCAGTATGATGAGCAGTTCTTC. It specifies CASSLVAGGQYDEQFF.

The rearrangement links TRBV6-8 to TRBJ1-1; D unresolved. Germline V lookup: CDR1 MNHGY, CDR2 SAAAGT. Trimming took 8 bases from V and 4 from J, leaving 14 bases between them. This CDR3 has 13 residues. CDR3 region: CASLARARTEAFF. As DNA, the CDR3 is TGTGCCAGCCTTGCTAGGGCTCGCACTGAAGCTTTCTTT.

This clonotype was counted between two and nine times. J is TRBJ1-4 and V is TRBV7-9; D gene uncertain. The CDR3 sequence is 11 residues long. The germline V and J ends were trimmed by 6 bases and 6 bases, with 5 bases remaining between them. Germline CDR1 is SEHNR and CDR2 is FQNEAQ (reference sequence). This CDR3 reads CASRVDEKLFF. CDR3 DNA: TGTGCCAGCAGGGTTGATGAAAAACTGTTTTTT.

The chain uses TRBV19 and TRBJ1-6; possible D gene TRBD1, 5 bases. The CDR3 is made up of 13 amino acids. Trimming took off 3 bases at V and 13 bases at J, with 13 bases between the two ends. Germline CDR1 and CDR2: LNHDA and SQIVND (reference sequence). The CDR3 DNA reads TGTGCCAGTAGTATGCAGACAGTTGATCCCCTCCACTTT. This translates into CASSMQTVDPLHF.

This chain connects TRBV2 to TRBJ1-2; no clear D. CDR1 is SNHLY and CDR2 is FYNNEI in the germline V gene. V dropped 1 base and J dropped 3 bases, with 12 bases sitting between them. The CDR3 spans 15 residues. The CDR3 DNA reads TGTGCCAGCAGTGAAGGGCGCAGAACCTACTATGGCTACACCTTC. It specifies CASSEGRRTYYGYTF.

J is TRBJ1-2 and V is TRBV7-2, with 10 bases that match TRBD1. The CDR3 sequence is 15 residues long. The germline gives CDR1 SGHTA, CDR2 FQGNSA. V lost 0 bases, J lost 6 bases, and 4 bases stayed unmatched. CDR3 in amino acids: CASSLARTGGNGYTF. CDR3 sequence (DNA): TGTGCCAGCAGCTTAGCTAGGACAGGGGGGAATGGCTACACCTTC.

The chain has TRBV7-9 and TRBJ1-2; D remains ambiguous. The CDR3 spans 16 residues. Germline CDR1 reads SEHNR; CDR2 reads FQNEAQ (reference sequence). Trimming left V 0 bases short and J 3 bases short, with 14 bases between. The CDR3, as DNA: TGTGCCAGCAGCTTAGCGGGCTCCGCCGGCCACTATGGCTACACCTTC. Protein: CASSLAGSAGHYGYTF.

This chain joins TRBV7-6 and TRBJ1-1, with D tentatively TRBD1 (6 bases). Deletions cut 5 bases from V and 6 bases from J, with 16 bases between. Germline values: CDR1 SGHVS, CDR2 FNYEAQ. The CDR3 runs to 14 residues. CDR3 region: CASSGSHGGAEAFF. The CDR3 coding sequence is TGTGCCAGCAGCGGGAGCCACGGGGGCGCTGAAGCTTTCTTT.

The V call is TRBV6-2 or TRBV6-3, the J call TRBJ2-7, with 7 bases that match TRBD1. The CDR3 runs 15 residues. Germline V CDR1 and CDR2: MNHEY, SVGEGT. Trimming cost V 5 bases and J 0 bases; bases outside gene matches: 7. The CDR3 spells CASSRRQGYSYEQYV. The CDR3 nucleotides read TGTGCCAGCAGTCGGAGACAGGGCTACTCCTACGAGCAGTACGTC.

This clonotype came up a few times. The chain carries TRBV28 and TRBJ1-6; unclear D gene. This CDR3 comprises 16 residues. The V end lost 3 bases, the J end lost 0 bases, and 9 bases lay between the germline ends. Per germline, CDR1 MDHEN and CDR2 SYDVKM. CDR3 protein: CASSFIQSSYNSPLHF. The CDR3, as DNA: TGTGCCAGCAGTTTTATCCAAAGCTCCTATAATTCACCCCTCCACTTT. The full variable domain, with the rest looked up from reference TRBV28 and TRBJ1-6, is DVKVTQSSRYLVKRTGEKVFLECVQDMDHENMFWYRQDPGLGLRLIYFSYDVKMKEKGDIPEGYSVSREKKERFSLILESASTNQTSMYLCASSFIQSSYNSPLHFGNGTRLTVT.

This clonotype was counted at least ten times. This chain connects TRBV7-6 to TRBJ2-1, with 9 bases matching TRBD1. Trimming at V came to 1 base and at J to 7 bases, leaving 5 bases not matched to a gene. Germline CDR1 SGHVS, CDR2 FNYEAQ. This CDR3 region has 15 residues. CDR3 in DNA: TGTGCCAGCAGCTTAGTGACAGGGGGTAGGAATGAGCAGTTCTTC. Translating it yields CASSLVTGGRNEQFF.

This clonotype was seen repeatedly, ten times or more. The chain recombines TRBV7-8 with TRBJ2-1, with 8 bases lining up with TRBD2. Germline V CDR1 and CDR2: SGHVS, FQNEAQ. The junction had 3 bases not matched to a gene; V was cut back by 5 bases and J by 6 bases. This CDR3 comprises 13 residues. Here the CDR3 reads CASSTGTSNEQFF. CDR3 DNA: TGTGCCAGCAGCACCGGGACTAGCAATGAGCAGTTCTTC.

This clonotype was observed a handful of times. The chain recombines TRBV7-8 with TRBJ1-3, with D possibly being TRBD1 (5 bases). Trimming stripped 3 bases from V and 0 bases from J, with 9 bases between. The CDR3 sequence is 15 residues long. Germline V lookup: CDR1 SGHVS, CDR2 FQNEAQ. CDR3: CASSFRVSSGNTIYF. The CDR3 DNA is TGTGCCAGCAGCTTCAGGGTGAGCTCTGGAAACACCATATATTTT.

There are a few counts of this clonotype. The V gene is TRBV11-2, the J gene TRBJ2-1; 7 bases match TRBD1. CDR3 length: 15 residues. V was pared by 5 bases and J by 9 bases, with 13 bases of the junction left unmatched. Looked up from germline, CDR1 is SGHAT and CDR2 is FQNNGV. The CDR3 here is CASSLTRGQLAEQFF. The CDR3 region has the DNA TGTGCCAGCAGCCTGACCAGGGGACAGCTTGCTGAGCAGTTCTTC.

This clonotype occurred a few times. This rearrangement joins TRBV7-6 to TRBJ2-7, with D unresolved. V lost 1 base and J lost 3, with 7 bases in between. Germline V gives CDR1 SGHVS, CDR2 FNYEAQ. The CDR3 sequence is 13 residues long. Written as DNA, the CDR3 is TGTGCCAGCAGCTTAGAGTACCTCTACGAGCAGTACTTC. Its protein product is CASSLEYLYEQYF.

V usage is TRBV6-6 and J usage is TRBJ2-7; TRBD1 is a possible D gene (6 bases). The germline CDR1 and CDR2 sequences are MNHNY and SVGAGI (reference sequence). Trimming cost V 2 bases and J 0 bases, with 14 bases left between them. The CDR3 length is 16 residues. CDR3 loop: CASSYQDRGLSYEQYV. CDR3 nucleotides: TGTGCCAGCAGTTACCAGGACAGAGGCCTCTCCTACGAGCAGTACGTC.

This clonotype was seen a few times. This chain links TRBV11-3 with TRBJ1-6; possible D gene TRBD1, 6 bases. The germline V gene encodes CDR1 SGHNT and CDR2 YENEEA. The CDR3 totals 17 residues. The V and J ends lost 0 bases and 5 bases respectively, with 14 bases between them. The CDR3 region has the DNA TGTGCCAGCAGCTTAGACGGCAGGGGAAGGGATAATTCACCCCTCCACTTT. Protein sequence: CASSLDGRGRDNSPLHF.

Concerning this clonotype itself: A much bigger clone sits one base away, suggesting this may be a read error. The CDR3 sequence: CVSSYPGDDEQYF. Here the CDR3 DNA reads TGTGTCAGCAGCTACCCAGGGGATGACGAGCAGTACTTC. The chain couples TRBV7-2 to TRBJ2-7; D may be TRBD1 (6 bases). The CDR3 is 13 amino acids. Germline V gene sequence: CDR1 SGHTA, CDR2 FQGNSA.

This clonotype appeared a single time. A much larger clonotype is one base distant, so this may be a read error. The conserved final phenylalanine or tryptophan is absent from the CDR3, which likely points to a read error. In DNA, the CDR3 is TGTGCCAGCAGCTCCCAAAGGGGGGGGTGGCAGCCCCAGCATCTT. Translated: CASSSQRGGWQPQHL. The chain couples TRBV7-2 to TRBJ1-5; possible D gene TRBD1, 6 bases. Between the trimmed V and J ends, which lost 4 bases and 7 bases, there was a span of 17 bases. The CDR3 totals 15 residues. The germline gives CDR1 SGHTA, CDR2 FQGNSA.

The chain employs TRBV5-5 and TRBJ1-5, with unresolved D. CDR1 SGHKS and CDR2 YYEKEE come from the germline V gene (reference sequence). The CDR3 length is 13 residues. V lost 3 bases, J lost 7 bases, and 11 bases lay in between. In nucleotides, the CDR3 is TGTGCCAGCAGCTCCGATGTGGCCCAGCCCCAGCATTTT. This encodes CASSSDVAQPQHF.